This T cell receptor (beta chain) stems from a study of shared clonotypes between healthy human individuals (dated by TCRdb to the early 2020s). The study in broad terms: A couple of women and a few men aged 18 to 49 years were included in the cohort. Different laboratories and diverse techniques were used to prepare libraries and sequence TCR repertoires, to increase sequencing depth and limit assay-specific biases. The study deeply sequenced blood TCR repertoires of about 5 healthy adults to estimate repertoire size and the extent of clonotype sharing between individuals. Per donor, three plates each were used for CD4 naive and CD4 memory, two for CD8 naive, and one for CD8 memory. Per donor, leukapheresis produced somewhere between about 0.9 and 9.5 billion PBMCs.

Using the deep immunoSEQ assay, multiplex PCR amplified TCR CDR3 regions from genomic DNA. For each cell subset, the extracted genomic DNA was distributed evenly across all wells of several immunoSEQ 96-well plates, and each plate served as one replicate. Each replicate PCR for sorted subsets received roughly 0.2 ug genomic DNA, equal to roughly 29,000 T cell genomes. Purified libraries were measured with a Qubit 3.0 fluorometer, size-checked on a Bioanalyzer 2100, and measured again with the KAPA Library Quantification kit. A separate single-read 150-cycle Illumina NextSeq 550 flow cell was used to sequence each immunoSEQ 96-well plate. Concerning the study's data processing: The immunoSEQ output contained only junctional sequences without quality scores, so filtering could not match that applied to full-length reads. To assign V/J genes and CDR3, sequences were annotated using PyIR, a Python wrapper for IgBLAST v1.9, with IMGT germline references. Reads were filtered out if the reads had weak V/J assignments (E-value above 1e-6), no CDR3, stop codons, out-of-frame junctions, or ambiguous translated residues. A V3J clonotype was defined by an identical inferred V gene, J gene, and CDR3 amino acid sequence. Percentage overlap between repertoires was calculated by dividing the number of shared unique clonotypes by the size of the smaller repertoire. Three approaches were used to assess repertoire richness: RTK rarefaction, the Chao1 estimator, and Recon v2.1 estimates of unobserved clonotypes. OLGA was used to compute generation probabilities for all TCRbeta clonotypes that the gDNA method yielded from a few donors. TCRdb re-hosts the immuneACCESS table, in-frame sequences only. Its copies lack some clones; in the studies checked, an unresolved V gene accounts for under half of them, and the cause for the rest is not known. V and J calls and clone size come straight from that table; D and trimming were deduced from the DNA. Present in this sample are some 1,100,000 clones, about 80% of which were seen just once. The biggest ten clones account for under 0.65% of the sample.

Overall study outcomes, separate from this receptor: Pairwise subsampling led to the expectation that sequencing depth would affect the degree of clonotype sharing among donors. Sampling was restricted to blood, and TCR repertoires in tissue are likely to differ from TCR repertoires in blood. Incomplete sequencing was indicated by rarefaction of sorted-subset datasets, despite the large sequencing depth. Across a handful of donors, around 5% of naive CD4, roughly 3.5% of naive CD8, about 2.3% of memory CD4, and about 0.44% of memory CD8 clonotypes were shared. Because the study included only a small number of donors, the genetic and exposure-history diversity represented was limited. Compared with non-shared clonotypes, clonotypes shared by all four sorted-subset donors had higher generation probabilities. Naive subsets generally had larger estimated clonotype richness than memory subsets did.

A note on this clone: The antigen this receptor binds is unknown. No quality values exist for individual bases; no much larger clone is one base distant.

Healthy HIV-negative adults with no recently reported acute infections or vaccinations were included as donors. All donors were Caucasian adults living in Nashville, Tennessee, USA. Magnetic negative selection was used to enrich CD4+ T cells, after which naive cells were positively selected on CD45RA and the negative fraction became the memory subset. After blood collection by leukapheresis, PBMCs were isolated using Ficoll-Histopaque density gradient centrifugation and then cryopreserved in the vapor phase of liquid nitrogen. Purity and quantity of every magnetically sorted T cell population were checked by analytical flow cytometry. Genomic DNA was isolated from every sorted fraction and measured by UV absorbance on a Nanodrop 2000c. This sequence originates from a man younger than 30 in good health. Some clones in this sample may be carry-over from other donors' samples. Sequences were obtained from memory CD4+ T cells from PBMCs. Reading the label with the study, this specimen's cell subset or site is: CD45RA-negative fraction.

CDR3 region: CASSSIAGGPGREETQYF. Here is the DNA: TGTGCCAGCAGTTCCATAGCGGGAGGGCCGGGACGAGAAGAGACCCAGTACTTC. The V gene is TRBV28 and the J gene is TRBJ2-5, and TRBD2 aligns with 11 junction nucleotides. Including cysteine and phenylalanine, the CDR3 has 18 amino acids. Only the CDR3 region is kept as DNA, spanning 54 bases read in frame from base 1. The germline V and J ends show losses of 4 bases and 3 bases respectively, and no gene match explains 13 bases of the junction. Per the germline V gene, MDHEN is the CDR1 and SYDVKM is the CDR2.